These T cell receptor beta chains were read from a single sample in a study of blood T cell repertoires in COVID-19. Method: immunoSEQ multiplex PCR; TCRdb's copy keeps in-frame clones and lacks some. Of 85,000 to 120,000 clones listed, around four fifths are singletons. The sample comprised peripheral blood. These receptors were obtained from a man between 35 and 55 years old with active or convalescent COVID-19. CDR3s include the opening cysteine and the closing phenylalanine or tryptophan. A D gene is named only where the DNA matches it firmly. Not every row has a clone size; where given, it reads once, few, many or a size class.

cdr3_aa cdr3_nt v_call clone_size d_call j_call
CASSQGGPSGANVLTF TGTGCCAGCAGCCAGGGAGGCCCCTCTGGGGCCAACGTCCTGACTTTC TRBV4-2 - - TRBJ2-6
CAISVSGAQETQYF TGTGCCATCAGTGTATCTGGGGCCCAAGAGACCCAGTACTTC TRBV10-3 - - TRBJ2-5
CASSLWDRAKGTEAFF TGTGCCAGCAGCTTATGGGACAGGGCTAAGGGCACTGAAGCTTTCTTT TRBV7-9 many TRBD1 TRBJ1-1
CASSRTGDYEQYF TGTGCCAGTAGCCGGACAGGGGACTACGAGCAGTACTTC TRBV19 - TRBD1 TRBJ2-7
CASSEQGRGTGELFF TGTGCCAGCAGTGAACAGGGGCGCGGAACCGGGGAGCTGTTTTTT TRBV2 - - TRBJ2-2
CASSMSATEYGYTF TGTGCCAGCAGCATGTCAGCTACGGAGTATGGCTACACCTTC TRBV5-5 - - TRBJ1-2
CASSQDGAGRETQYF TGTGCCAGCAGCCAAGATGGGGCAGGGCGAGAGACCCAGTACTTC TRBV3-1/TRBV3-2 - - TRBJ2-5
CASSPGGGTGDGTEAFF TGTGCCAGCAGCCCCGGGGGAGGGACGGGAGATGGGACTGAAGCTTTCTTT TRBV9 - - TRBJ1-1
CASSRLGAGTEAFF TGTGCCAGTAGCCGGTTGGGGGCGGGCACTGAAGCTTTCTTT TRBV19 once - TRBJ1-1
CASSQKSTDNTGELFF TGCGCCAGCAGCCAAAAGAGTACCGATAACACCGGGGAGCTGTTTTTT TRBV4-1 - - TRBJ2-2
CASSQGTSGPTDTQYF TGTGCCAGCAGCCAAGGGACTAGCGGGCCCACAGATACGCAGTATTTT TRBV4-2 - TRBD2 TRBJ2-3
CASSKNLDIAGEQYF TGTGCCAGCAGCAAAAACTTGGACATAGCTGGGGAGCAGTACTTC TRBV21-1 - - TRBJ2-7
CATSDSGTVPYNEQFF TGTGCCACCAGTGATTCCGGGACAGTACCCTACAATGAGCAGTTCTTC TRBV24-1 - TRBD1 TRBJ2-1
CASSLSRGPGANVLTF TGTGCCAGCAGCTTATCAAGGGGGCCTGGGGCCAACGTCCTGACTTTC TRBV7-6 - TRBD1 TRBJ2-6
CASSIRVGQNTEAFF TGTGCCAGTAGTATTCGGGTTGGACAGAACACTGAAGCTTTCTTT TRBV19 - - TRBJ1-1
CASSPDQAETQYF TGTGCCAGCTCACCAGACCAGGCCGAGACCCAGTACTTC TRBV18 once - TRBJ2-5
CASSLGQGNSPLHF TGTGCCAGCAGCCTGGGACAGGGAAATTCACCCCTCCACTTT TRBV11-2 - TRBD1 TRBJ1-6
CAINANGDTQYF TGTGCCATCAATGCGAATGGAGATACGCAGTATTTT TRBV10-3 - - TRBJ2-3